Reported below is one T cell receptor beta chain. Clones were sequenced by immunoSEQ multiplex PCR, and TCRdb holds only the in-frame ones, with some missing. The table shows about 15,000 clones, with 75% to 90% occurring only once. V lost 5 bases and J lost 5; bases outside the gene matches: 9. Germline V CDR1 and CDR2: LNHDA, SQIVND (reference sequence). The CDR3 consists of 16 residues. This sample is drawn from a study of blood T cell repertoires in COVID-19. The overall study: T cells, B-cell-depleted T cells, or PBMCs supplied cDNA or gDNA.

The chain has TRBV19 and TRBJ1-5; 10 nucleotides match TRBD1. Sample: peripheral blood. The source of this sequence is a human donor in a cohort sampled during active COVID-19. The CDR3 DNA reads as TGTGCCAGTAGTCCGCGGACAGGGGGTAGACATCAGCCCCAGCATTTT. Its protein product is CASSPRTGGRHQPQHF. Together with reference TRBV19 and TRBJ1-5, the CDR3 gives the full variable domain: DGGITQSPKYLFRKEGQNVTLSCEQNLNHDAMYWYRQDPGQGLRLIYYSQIVNDFQKGDIAEGYSVSREKKESFPLTVTSAQKNPTAFYLCASSPRTGGRHQPQHFGDGTRLSIL.